This T cell receptor beta chain was obtained from a study of beta chain features in type 1 diabetes. In the case of this clone: The antigen remains unidentified.

Germline V gene lookup returns CDR1 SGHRS and CDR2 YFSETQ. This CDR3 has 12 amino acids. Trimming pared 0 bases from V and 11 bases from J, leaving 9 bases between. Every isolated RNA sample was fully reverse transcribed, so sequencing captured expressed TCRB transcripts. Sequencing used immunoSEQ multiplex PCR; TCRdb keeps in-frame clones, though not all of them. The sample consists of around 280,000 clones, 14% to 15% of them appearing once. Study conclusions and caveats: The naive, central memory and Treg TCRB repertoires of patients appeared to be more similar to one another than those of healthy donors. Patients with Type 1 diabetes showed moderately but significantly shorter TCRB CDR3s in all four CD4+ subsets.

CD45RO/CCR7/CD25/CD127/CD95/CD27 separated CD4+ naive, central memory, regulatory and stem cell-like memory cells by sorting. This clonotype was obtained from a man younger than 35 with type 1 diabetes. The chain joins TRBV5-1 to TRBJ2-1, with D unclear. The sequencing sample was made of naive CD4+ T cells from blood. CDR3 protein: CASSLDGPKQFF. The CDR3 DNA reads as TGCGCCAGCAGCTTGGATGGGCCCAAGCAGTTCTTC. The full variable domain, completed using reference TRBV5-1 and TRBJ2-1, is KAGVTQTPRYLIKTRGQQVTLSCSPISGHRSVSWYQQTPGQGLQFLFEYFSETQRNKGNFPGRFSGRQFSNSRSEMNVSTLELGDSALYLCASSLDGPKQFFGPGTRLTVL.